This T cell receptor beta chain was captured in a study of blood T cell repertoires in COVID-19. Across the study: Samples taken during acute and convalescent COVID-19 were collected in the United States, Italy and Spain. In each case, the material was cDNA or gDNA derived from T cells, B-cell-depleted T cells, or PBMCs.

Germline assignment: CDR1 LNHDA and CDR2 SQIVND (reference sequence). The CDR3 has 15 amino acids. J was trimmed by 0 bases and V by 5 bases; bases with no gene match: 7. Per the original data handling: The authors estimated nucleated cell counts from reference gene primer amplification. The method was immunoSEQ multiplex PCR; TCRdb's version includes in-frame clones alone and lacks a portion of them. The D gene and trimming were derived from the DNA, and the V and J assignments and clone size from that table. The data hold tens of thousands of clones, with 85% to 95% observed a single time. The chain links TRBV19 to TRBJ2-7; 7 positions match TRBD1. The sample was peripheral blood. The sequence came from a man aged 55 to 70 with active or convalescent COVID-19. The CDR3 coding sequence is TGTGCCAGTAGTCATCCCGGGACAGCCTCCTACGAGCAGTACTTC. Its translation: CASSHPGTASYEQYF.